One sample yielded the 18 T cell receptor beta chains listed below, sequenced in a study of T cell responses to AZD1222 COVID-19 vaccine. Method: immunoSEQ multiplex PCR; TCRdb's copy keeps in-frame clones and lacks some. The table lists 90,000 to 95,000 clones, over 75% of them singletons. The material was peripheral blood, obtained 28 days after the second AZD1222 dose. The receptor source for this set is an adult who received the AZD1222 COVID-19 vaccine.

This rearrangement joins TRBV6-5 to TRBJ1-2; D is undetermined. Germline CDR1 MNHEY, CDR2 SVGAGI. The CDR3 covers 14 residues. The V end lost 3 bases, the J end lost 6 bases, and 14 bases lay between the germline ends. The CDR3 region has the DNA TGTGCCAGCAGTTATCGCAGTCCTGCGGATGGCTACACCTTC. It encodes CASSYRSPADGYTF.

This sequence joins TRBV5-1 and TRBJ1-2; D call uncertain. CDR1 is SGHRS and CDR2 is YFSETQ in the germline V gene. This CDR3 has 14 amino acids. V was pared by 3 bases and J by 1 base, with 10 bases between. The DNA of the CDR3 is TGCGCCAGCAGCTCCAGACTGAATAACTATGGCTACACCTTC. Translated, it gives CASSSRLNNYGYTF.

The chain links TRBV2 to TRBJ2-7; D remains unclear. In germline, CDR1 is SNHLY, CDR2 FYNNEI. There are 12 residues in the CDR3. The V end was cut by 6 bases, the J end by 3 bases, with 9 bases between. CDR3 amino acids: CASRPTVYEQYF. The CDR3 nucleotides read TGTGCCAGCAGACCCACAGTCTACGAGCAGTACTTC.

The chain links TRBV5-4 to TRBJ2-5, with 11 bases aligning to TRBD2. This CDR3 region has 15 residues. Germline V gene sequence: CDR1 SGHNT, CDR2 YYREEE (reference sequence). The V and J ends lost 4 bases and 5 bases, in that order; junction bases with no gene match: 7. CDR3 region: CASSIPTSGGETQYF. The CDR3 nucleotides read TGTGCCAGCAGCATCCCTACTAGCGGGGGCGAGACCCAGTACTTC.

In DNA, the CDR3 is TGTGCCAGCAGTGAGCTGACCCCTGAAAAACTGTTTTTT. Translated: CASSELTPEKLFF. The chain is built from TRBV2 and TRBJ1-4; the D is unclear. There are 13 residues in the CDR3. The germline CDR1 and CDR2 sequences are SNHLY and FYNNEI. V lost 3 bases, J lost 7 bases, and 9 bases lay in between.

In DNA, the CDR3 is TGTGCCAGCAGTCCCGGGACAGGGGGACATGAGCAGTTCTTC. Its translation: CASSPGTGGHEQFF. The chain carries TRBV27 and TRBJ2-1, with 11 bases matching TRBD1. Germline V CDR1 and CDR2: MNHEY, SMNVEV (reference sequence). CDR3 length equals 14 residues. V was clipped by 5 bases and J by 8 bases; unmatched bases: 5.

This rearrangement joins TRBV5-1 to TRBJ1-2; D not resolved. There are 12 residues in the CDR3. Germline assignment: CDR1 SGHRS and CDR2 YFSETQ. V shed 1 base and J shed 1 base, with 2 bases lying between them. The CDR3 DNA is TGCGCCAGCAGCTTGAGTAACTATGGCTACACCTTC. It yields the protein CASSLSNYGYTF.

A remark on this clone: The sample has other DNA sequences that encode this CDR3 too. The chain combines TRBV6-5 with TRBJ2-7; D is ambiguous. With 3 bases removed from V and 4 bases from J, the gap between germline ends came to 13 bases. Germline CDR1 and CDR2: MNHEY and SVGAGI. The CDR3 consists of 14 residues. CDR3 protein: CASSYKAGPYEQYF. The CDR3 bases are TGTGCCAGCAGTTATAAGGCAGGCCCTTACGAGCAGTACTTC.

The genes are TRBV19 and TRBJ1-2, with D possibly TRBD1 on 6 matching bases. CDR3 length: 15 amino acids. In germline, CDR1 is LNHDA, CDR2 SQIVND (reference sequence). With 3 bases removed from V and 6 bases from J, the gap between germline ends came to 17 bases. In nucleotides, the CDR3 is TGTGCCAGTAGTATCCACCAGGGGAGGGTCGATGGCTACACCTTC. Its protein product is CASSIHQGRVDGYTF. The full variable domain, with the rest looked up from reference TRBV19 and TRBJ1-2, is DGGITQSPKYLFRKEGQNVTLSCEQNLNHDAMYWYRQDPGQGLRLIYYSQIVNDFQKGDIAEGYSVSREKKESFPLTVTSAQKNPTAFYLCASSIHQGRVDGYTFGSGTRLTVV.

The chain has TRBV11-2 and TRBJ1-1; D is unclear. The CDR3 has 16 amino acids. V was trimmed by 0 bases and J by 0 bases, leaving 11 bases between them. The germline V gene encodes CDR1 SGHAT and CDR2 FQNNGV. CDR3 bases: TGTGCCAGCAGCTTAGATGAAAAGGAGGTGAACACTGAAGCTTTCTTT. Translation: CASSLDEKEVNTEAFF. Using reference TRBV11-2 and TRBJ1-1 for the parts outside the CDR3, the full variable domain is EAGVAQSPRYKIIEKRQSVAFWCNPISGHATLYWYQQILGQGPKLLIQFQNNGVVDDSQLPKDRFSAERLKGVDSTLKIQPAKLEDSAVYLCASSLDEKEVNTEAFFGQGTRLTVV.

This clone was seen a few times. V gene TRBV7-9 combines with J gene TRBJ1-2, with D tentatively TRBD1 (6 bases). CDR3 length: 14 residues. Between the trimmed V and J ends, which lost 5 bases and 6 bases, there was a span of 16 bases. CDR1 SEHNR and CDR2 FQNEAQ come from the germline V gene (reference sequence). The CDR3 DNA reads TGTGCCAGCAGCCATCCGGGACAAAACCATGGCTACACCTTC. It specifies CASSHPGQNHGYTF.

This clone has a single count. CDR3 bases: TGTGCCAGCTCACCACGCGTCTTCCCCAGCCTCAACACCGGGGAGCTGTTTTTT. It yields the protein CASSPRVFPSLNTGELFF. The rearrangement links TRBV18 to TRBJ2-2; the D is unclear. Germline-derived CDR1 and CDR2 are KGHSH and LQKENI. V was cut by 1 base and J by 2 bases, with 17 bases left in between. The CDR3 covers 18 residues.

This rearrangement joins TRBV10-3 to TRBJ1-1; no clear D. Germline-derived CDR1 and CDR2 are ENHRY and SYGVKD. This CDR3 has 12 residues. Between the trimmed V and J ends, which lost 7 bases and 2 bases, there was a span of 8 bases. CDR3 in amino acids: CAITGINTEAFF. In DNA form, the CDR3 reads TGTGCCATCACAGGAATAAACACTGAAGCTTTCTTT.

The rearrangement uses TRBV7-2 and TRBJ1-2; D remains unclear. Germline CDR1 is SGHTA and CDR2 is FQGNSA. V gave up 1 base and J gave up 4 bases, with 7 bases separating them. This CDR3 has 13 amino acids. The CDR3 region is CASSLDSIYGYTF. The CDR3 coding sequence is TGTGCCAGCAGCTTAGACAGCATCTATGGCTACACCTTC.

This clone was found a few times. CDR3 region: CASSPDLIWTQYF. The CDR3 region has the DNA TGTGCCAGCTCACCCGACCTGATTTGGACCCAGTACTTC. This chain connects TRBV18 to TRBJ2-5; D gene unclear. This CDR3 is 13 amino acids long. Germline V CDR1 and CDR2: KGHSH, LQKENI. V lost 3 bases and J 7 bases, leaving 12 bases between the germline ends.

This chain links TRBV5-6 with TRBJ1-2; no clear D gene. The V and J ends lost 0 bases and 3 bases respectively, with 12 bases between them. The CDR3 loop spans 15 amino acids. In germline, CDR1 is SGHDT, CDR2 YYEEEE. CDR3 sequence: CASSLESVLHYGYTF. The CDR3 DNA is TGTGCCAGCAGCTTGGAATCAGTCCTTCACTATGGCTACACCTTC. The variable domain in full, with the rest retrieved from reference TRBV5-6 and TRBJ1-2, is DAGVTQSPTHLIKTRGQQVTLRCSPKSGHDTVSWYQQALGQGPQFIFQYYEEEERQRGNFPDRFSGHQFPNYSSELNVNALLLGDSALYLCASSLESVLHYGYTFGSGTRLTVV.

The rearrangement links TRBV6-5 to TRBJ2-5; D possibly corresponds to TRBD1 (6 bases). Germline CDR1 MNHEY, CDR2 SVGAGI. This CDR3 has 16 residues. The V end lost 0 bases, the J end lost 2 bases, and 13 bases lay between the germline ends. The CDR3 coding sequence is TGTGCCAGCAGTTACTCGAAGGGGGACGATCAAGAGACCCAGTACTTC. This sequence encodes CASSYSKGDDQETQYF.

The rearrangement joins TRBV5-4 to TRBJ1-4, with 8 bases identical to TRBD1. V shed 3 bases, J shed 8 bases, and the junction held 6 bases outside the gene matches. CDR3 size: 14 residues. Germline CDR1 reads SGHNT; CDR2 reads YYREEE (reference sequence). CDR3 DNA sequence: TGTGCCAGCAGCTCTGGACAGGGTTGGGAAAAACTGTTTTTT. Translated, it gives CASSSGQGWEKLFF.